This record covers a single T cell receptor beta chain. The source of the sample is a study of blood T cell repertoires in COVID-19. Study information: Samples came from the United States, Italy and Spain, spanning acute and convalescent COVID-19. Nucleic acid was either cDNA or gDNA, and it came from T cells, B-cell-depleted T cells, or PBMCs.

Profiling relied on immunoSEQ multiplex PCR, and the TCRdb table lists in-frame clones only, not all of them. The sample records about 280,000 clones, just under 90% being singletons. In germline, CDR1 is SGHVS, CDR2 FQNEAQ. This CDR3 comprises 14 residues. V shed 1 base and J shed 2 bases, with 7 bases lying between them. This TCR was recovered from a young woman with acute COVID-19. V gene TRBV7-8 combines with J gene TRBJ2-3; no definite D call. Sequencing was carried out using PBMCs or T cells enriched from blood (not recorded which). The CDR3 DNA sequence: TGTGCCAGCAGCTTAGGCGTATACACAGATACGCAGTATTTT. This codes for CASSLGVYTDTQYF.